Below, 28 T cell receptor beta chains from the same sample are listed, as sequenced in a study of blood T cells in healthy people across ages. Together with a sample-barcoded 5' primer, a J-beta primer mix was included in a second PCR lasting roughly 6 to 12 cycles. TCRdb ran MiXCR on the 5' RACE reads and lists one entry per CDR3 protein. The sample includes more than 800,000 distinct CDR3 sequences, 25% to 30% of them seen just once. The sequenced material came from blood. These receptors were collected from a woman older than 75 in good health.

Points on this clonotype: A much larger clone lies one base from this, so it may be a read error. The chain uses TRBV28 and TRBJ2-3; maybe TRBD2 (6 bases). The CDR3 contains 15 residues. The germline CDR1 and CDR2 sequences are MDHEN and SYDVKM. The CDR3 region has the DNA TGTGCCTGCAGATCCCGAACTAGCAGGACAGATACGCAGTATTTT. This sequence encodes CACRSRTSRTDTQYF.

As for this clonotype: A read error may explain this, as a much larger clone is one base away. The chain combines TRBV4-3 with TRBJ1-4, with D hard to call. Germline V gives CDR1 LGHNA, CDR2 YSLEER. V gave up 0 bases and J gave up 9 bases, with 8 bases separating them. The CDR3 spans 13 residues. The chain's CDR3 is CASSQDTNKKLFF. CDR3 sequence (DNA): TGCGCCAGCAGCCAAGATACGAATAAAAAACTGTTTTTT.

Many counts were recorded for this clonotype. V usage is TRBV7-2 and J usage is TRBJ2-3; 9 bases map to TRBD2. Looked up from germline, CDR1 is SGHTA and CDR2 is FQGNSA. Trimming removed 1 base from V and 10 bases from J; junction bases left unmatched: 6. The CDR3 is 14 residues long. The CDR3 bases are TGTGCCAGCAGCTTAGACGGGACTAGCATCCCGCAGTATTTT. Amino acids: CASSLDGTSIPQYF.

The rearrangement joins TRBV5-1 to TRBJ1-4; D is perhaps TRBD1 (5 bases). CDR1 is SGHRS, CDR2 YFSETQ, per germline. V shed 4 bases and J shed 8 bases, with 15 bases lying between them. The length of the CDR3 is 14 residues. This CDR3 is CASSQGQVWEKLFF. In DNA, the CDR3 is TGCGCCAGCAGCCAGGGCCAGGTCTGGGAAAAACTGTTTTTT.

This clonotype has ten or more counts. The chain carries TRBV2 and TRBJ2-5; D is perhaps TRBD1 (6 bases). This CDR3 has 15 residues. Trimming took 3 bases from V and 5 from J, leaving 16 bases between them. Germline assignment: CDR1 SNHLY and CDR2 FYNNEI. The CDR3 DNA sequence: TGTGCCAGCAGTGAGCAGGGGCTAGGTCTGGAGACCCAGTACTTC. This sequence encodes CASSEQGLGLETQYF.

The chain employs TRBV18 and TRBJ2-7; 14 bases are a match to TRBD2. V was pared by 5 bases and J by 4 bases, with 4 bases of the junction left unmatched. CDR1 and CDR2 from the germline V gene are KGHSH and LQKENI. The CDR3 sequence is 15 residues long. The CDR3 nucleotides read TGTGCCAGCTCAGCCGGGACTAGCGGGAGTTACGAGCAGTACTTC. It specifies CASSAGTSGSYEQYF. Filled out from reference TRBV18 and TRBJ2-7, the complete variable domain reads NAGVMQNPRHLVRRRGQEARLRCSPMKGHSHVYWYRQLPEEGLKFMVYLQKENIIDESGMPKERFSAEFPKEGPSILRIQQVVRGDSAAYFCASSAGTSGSYEQYFGPGTRLTVT.

This clonotype was detected ten times or more. The chain is built from TRBV28 and TRBJ2-5; a weak D match, TRBD2 (5 bases). The V gene's germline CDR1 is MDHEN and CDR2 SYDVKM. Trimming cost V 2 bases and J 6 bases, with 10 bases left between them. CDR3 length: 13 amino acids. CDR3 sequence (DNA): TGTGCCAGCAGTTTAAACACTAGAAAGACCCAGTACTTC. It encodes CASSLNTRKTQYF.

In this sample, this clonotype turned up many times. The chain combines TRBV9 with TRBJ2-7, with D possibly called TRBD1 or TRBD2 (5 bases each). The CDR3 consists of 15 residues. From germline, CDR1 is SGDLS and CDR2 YYNGEE. Between the trimmed V and J ends, which lost 0 bases and 7 bases, there was a span of 17 bases. CDR3 residues: CASSVGQGFRGEQYF. For the CDR3, the DNA is TGTGCCAGCAGCGTAGGTCAGGGCTTCAGAGGGGAGCAGTACTTC.

This clonotype occurred a few times. The rearrangement uses TRBV2 and TRBJ1-2, with 7 bases aligning to TRBD1. Germline V CDR1 and CDR2: SNHLY, FYNNEI. The CDR3 length is 14 residues. V was pared by 5 bases and J by 4 bases, with 7 bases of the junction left unmatched. CDR3: CASSNTGARYGYTF. CDR3 DNA sequence: TGTGCCAGCAGTAACACAGGGGCACGCTATGGCTACACCTTC.

In its sample, this clonotype was seen many times. The chain links TRBV3-1 to TRBJ2-1, with D maybe TRBD1 (6 bases). V shed 4 bases and J shed 1 base, with 8 bases lying between them. The germline V gene has CDR1 LGHDT and CDR2 YNNKEL (reference sequence). The CDR3 is made up of 14 amino acids. The CDR3, as DNA: TGTGCCAGCAGCCGGACAGCATCCTACAATGAGCAGTTCTTC. Protein product: CASSRTASYNEQFF.

The table lists this clonotype with many counts. This chain joins TRBV4-3 and TRBJ2-5; 14 positions agree with TRBD2. From germline, CDR1 is LGHNA and CDR2 YSLEER. J was trimmed by 9 bases and V by 0 bases; bases with no gene match: 12. The CDR3 is made up of 18 amino acids. The CDR3 loop is CASSQEQGTSGGFVSQYF. The DNA of the CDR3 is TGCGCCAGCAGCCAAGAGCAGGGGACTAGCGGGGGTTTTGTGTCCCAGTACTTC.

The V and J genes are TRBV11-2 and TRBJ2-2; 7 bases line up with TRBD1. The germline CDR1 and CDR2 sequences are SGHAT and FQNNGV. This CDR3 region has 15 residues. V gave up 3 bases and J gave up 7 bases; unmatched junction bases: 8. CDR3 sequence reads: CASSFITGVVGELFF. CDR3 coding DNA: TGTGCCAGCAGCTTCATCACAGGGGTGGTCGGGGAGCTGTTTTTT.

The chain employs TRBV28 and TRBJ2-2; the D gene is possibly TRBD1 (6 bases). Germline CDR1 is MDHEN and CDR2 is SYDVKM. This CDR3 comprises 16 residues. V lost 6 bases, J lost 0 bases, and 14 bases lay in between. CDR3 residues: CASSLSRGANTGELFF. The CDR3 bases are TGTGCCAGCAGCCTTAGCAGGGGAGCGAACACCGGGGAGCTGTTTTTT. The full variable domain, with the rest looked up from reference TRBV28 and TRBJ2-2, is DVKVTQSSRYLVKRTGEKVFLECVQDMDHENMFWYRQDPGLGLRLIYFSYDVKMKEKGDIPEGYSVSREKKERFSLILESASTNQTSMYLCASSLSRGANTGELFFGEGSRLTVL.

J is TRBJ2-7 and V is TRBV4-1; 10 positions agree with TRBD2. V shed 2 bases, J shed 4 bases, and the junction held 5 bases outside the gene matches. The germline gives CDR1 MGHRA, CDR2 YSYEKL. This CDR3 contains 15 residues. This CDR3 is CASSQTGTSVYEQYF. The DNA of the CDR3 is TGCGCCAGCAGCCAAACCGGGACTAGCGTATACGAGCAGTACTTC.

This sequence joins TRBV18 and TRBJ2-7; D uncertain. V was cut by 2 bases and J by 5 bases, with 16 bases left in between. The CDR3 length is 15 residues. Germline assignment: CDR1 KGHSH and CDR2 LQKENI. The CDR3 DNA follows: TGTGCCAGCTCACCAACGGACGGCCTTGTAGACGAGCAGTACTTC. Translation gives CASSPTDGLVDEQYF. Using reference TRBV18 and TRBJ2-7 for the parts outside the CDR3, the full variable domain is NAGVMQNPRHLVRRRGQEARLRCSPMKGHSHVYWYRQLPEEGLKFMVYLQKENIIDESGMPKERFSAEFPKEGPSILRIQQVVRGDSAAYFCASSPTDGLVDEQYFGPGTRLTVT.

A remark on this clonotype: This could be a read error, since a much larger clone is one nucleotide away. V gene TRBV20-1 combines with J gene TRBJ1-1; D remains ambiguous. Trimming left V 6 bases short and J 1 base short, with 15 bases between. Germline CDR1 and CDR2: DFQATT and SNEGSKA (reference sequence). The CDR3 consists of 14 residues. The CDR3 sequence is CSAAIPPGNTEAFF. DNA of the CDR3: TGCAGTGCAGCCATACCCCCAGGGAACACTGAAGCTTTCTTT.

This clonotype was seen just once. V is TRBV13 and J is TRBJ2-7; D is ambiguous. Trimming removed 6 bases from V and 1 base from J, with 13 bases in between. Germline V CDR1 and CDR2: PRHDT, FYEKMQ (reference sequence). The CDR3 is 14 amino acids. CDR3 sequence reads: CASRTTGESYEQYF. Written as DNA, the CDR3 is TGTGCCAGCAGAACGACGGGCGAGTCCTACGAGCAGTACTTC.

This clonotype was observed at least ten times. The V gene is TRBV7-2, the J gene TRBJ2-5; D call uncertain. This CDR3 comprises 13 residues. Between the trimmed V and J ends, which lost 3 bases and 1 base, there was a span of 6 bases. Germline V gene data show CDR1 as SGHTA and CDR2 as FQGNSA. CDR3 sequence: CASSFTAQETQYF. CDR3 in DNA: TGTGCCAGCAGCTTCACGGCCCAAGAGACCCAGTACTTC.

The chain is built from TRBV7-2 and TRBJ2-1; TRBD2 matches at 7 bases. The CDR3 sequence is 14 residues long. Per germline, CDR1 SGHTA and CDR2 FQGNSA. V was pared by 3 bases and J by 9 bases, with 8 bases of the junction left unmatched. In nucleotides, the CDR3 is TGTGCCAGCAGCTTCGAGCGGGATTTGGGTGAGCAGTTCTTC. Translated, it gives CASSFERDLGEQFF.

As for this clonotype: One base away lies a much larger clone, so this may be a sequencing read error. The chain is built from TRBV6-2 or TRBV6-3 and TRBJ2-5; 10 nucleotides align to TRBD2. The V segment lost 6 bases and the J segment 11 bases; nucleotides outside the gene matches: 12. Per germline, CDR1 MNHEY and CDR2 SVGEGT. This CDR3 has 14 residues. The CDR3 is CASSRGTSVGEQYF. The DNA of the CDR3 is TGTGCCAGCAGCCGCGGGACTAGCGTGGGTGAGCAGTACTTC.

This clonotype was observed many times. This chain links TRBV18 with TRBJ2-3; tentatively, D is TRBD2 (6 bases). Trimming removed 6 bases from V and 3 bases from J, with 19 bases in between. Looked up from germline, CDR1 is KGHSH and CDR2 is LQKENI. This CDR3 is built from 16 residues. The DNA for the CDR3 is TGTGCCAGCTCCCCCCCGACTAGTTCGGTAACAGATACGCAGTATTTT. Its protein is CASSPPTSSVTDTQYF.

For this clonotype: A junction boundary mismatches the germline segment, possibly from a read error. The rearrangement links TRBV9 to TRBJ1-5; weak D call: TRBD1 (6 bases). This CDR3 has 13 amino acids. The germline V gene has CDR1 SGDLS and CDR2 YYNGEE. CDR3 region: CASNEGENQPRHF. The CDR3 bases are TGTGCCAGCAATGAGGGGGAGAATCAGCCCCGGCATTTT.

The V and J genes are TRBV20-1 and TRBJ2-6; 8 bases are shared with TRBD2. The CDR3 extends over 16 amino acids. In germline, CDR1 is DFQATT, CDR2 SNEGSKA (reference sequence). Unmatched junction bases numbered 4, after V lost 3 bases and J lost 0 bases. This CDR3 is CSASQRGSSGANVLTF. CDR3 sequence (DNA): TGCAGTGCTAGTCAGCGGGGGAGCTCTGGGGCCAACGTCCTGACTTTC.

This clonotype occurred a few times. This chain joins TRBV5-1 and TRBJ1-2; no reliable D call. The germline V gene encodes CDR1 SGHRS and CDR2 YFSETQ. The germline V and J ends were trimmed by 5 bases and 3 bases, with 11 bases remaining between them. This CDR3 is built from 13 residues. The CDR3 sequence is CASRPRLDYGYTF. As DNA, the CDR3 is TGCGCCAGCAGACCACGCCTCGACTATGGCTACACCTTC.

The chain is built from TRBV19 and TRBJ2-5; D unresolved. Deletions cut 3 bases from V and 2 bases from J, with 10 bases between. Germline CDR1 is LNHDA and CDR2 is SQIVND (reference sequence). The CDR3 is 14 residues long. The CDR3, as DNA: TGTGCCAGTAGTATGAACCAACTACAAGAGACCCAGTACTTC. This encodes CASSMNQLQETQYF.

The chain joins TRBV11-3 to TRBJ2-5; a weak D match, TRBD2 (5 bases). This CDR3 is 17 amino acids long. The V gene lost 2 bases and the J gene lost 2 bases, with 18 bases spanning the gap. In germline, CDR1 is SGHNT, CDR2 YENEEA. CDR3 protein: CASSLYPAGRRQETQYF. The CDR3 DNA reads TGTGCCAGCAGCTTATACCCGGCGGGCAGGCGGCAAGAGACCCAGTACTTC.

Remarks on this clonotype: This could be a read error, since a much larger clone is one nucleotide away. CDR3 sequence (DNA): TGTGCCAGCAGTTTTAATTCCCGGCCTAACCATGGCTACACCTTC. This gives the protein CASSFNSRPNHGYTF. The rearrangement links TRBV12-3 or TRBV12-4 to TRBJ1-2; D uncertain. The CDR3 sequence is 15 residues long.

This clonotype came up a few times. A read error is possible here, since a much larger clone lies one base away. This chain joins TRBV12-3 or TRBV12-4 and TRBJ2-4, with TRBD1 matching over 8 bases. Germline trimming cut 5 bases from V and 3 bases from J; bases unmatched to any gene: 12. CDR3 length: 17 residues. The CDR3 sequence: CASSRGDSGGLKNIQYF. CDR3 nucleotides: TGTGCCAGCAGTCGAGGAGACTCAGGGGGCCTCAAAAACATTCAGTACTTC.